These 27 T cell receptor beta chains came from one sample sequenced in a study of T-cell reconstitution after alpha-beta-depleted transplantation in children. TCRbeta library construction was performed incorporating unique molecular identifiers. TCRdb analysed the PCR reads with MiXCR anew, one entry per CDR3 protein. Found here are 750,000 to 950,000 distinct CDR3 sequences, roughly 15% of them singletons; the top ten hold around 4.5%. Here the sequenced sample was PBMCs, mostly from graft donor cells, taken 360 days after TCRalphabeta/CD19-depleted stem cell transplant. Receptors originate from a male patient aged 10 to 17 who had a stem cell transplant for acute lymphoblastic leukemia, so the T cells may come from the graft donor.

This clonotype was picked up a small number of times. The chain has TRBV7-2 and TRBJ2-4; 14 bases align to TRBD2. This CDR3 has 19 residues. Germline V gives CDR1 SGHTA, CDR2 FQGNSA. V shed 4 bases, J shed 6 bases, and the junction held 14 bases outside the gene matches. The CDR3, as DNA: TGTGCCAGCAGCTCAGCGGGACTAGCGGGAGTTTTATCCGGAAACATTCAGTACTTC. Protein sequence: CASSSAGLAGVLSGNIQYF.

This clonotype came up a few times. The V call is TRBV7-7, the J call TRBJ2-5; no reliable D call. In germline, CDR1 is SSHAT, CDR2 FNYEAQ (reference sequence). Between the trimmed V and J ends, which lost 5 bases and 2 bases, there was a span of 12 bases. CDR3 length: 14 residues. The DNA for the CDR3 is TGTGCCAGCAGCCTGAACCCCCTTCAAGAGACCCAGTACTTC. Its protein is CASSLNPLQETQYF.

This chain joins TRBV4-1 and TRBJ2-1; 8 bases match TRBD2. V was pared by 3 bases and J by 8 bases, with 21 bases of the junction left unmatched. CDR1 and CDR2 from the germline V gene are MGHRA and YSYEKL. There are 19 residues in the CDR3. CDR3 nucleotide sequence: TGCGCCAGCAGCCAGATGAAAGACGCGGGAGGACTCCCCAGCGATGAGCAGTTCTTC. Its translation is CASSQMKDAGGLPSDEQFF.

In this sample, this clonotype turned up a few times. This rearrangement joins TRBV12-3 or TRBV12-4 to TRBJ2-1; 9 bases are a match to TRBD1. V was clipped by 5 bases and J by 7 bases; unmatched bases: 12. CDR3 length equals 16 residues. The DNA of the CDR3 is TGTGCCAGCAGTATCCCGGAGGGGGACAGGGTGAATGAGCAGTTCTTC. The encoded protein is CASSIPEGDRVNEQFF.

There are a few counts of this clonotype. The V call is TRBV12-3 or TRBV12-4, the J call TRBJ2-5, with 12 bases fitting TRBD2. The CDR3 totals 17 residues. V was pared by 4 bases and J by 4 bases, with 10 bases of the junction left unmatched. CDR3 sequence (DNA): TGTGCCAGCAGTTCCCGGACTAGCGGGATCCGGCGAGAGACCCAGTACTTC. Amino acid sequence: CASSSRTSGIRRETQYF.

The sample holds a few counts of this clonotype. The genes are TRBV4-1 and TRBJ2-1, with 7 bases aligning to TRBD2. The CDR3 is 16 residues long. Looked up from germline, CDR1 is MGHRA and CDR2 is YSYEKL. The J segment lost 1 base and the V segment lost 3 bases, leaving 6 bases of the junction unmatched. The CDR3: CASSHQRGKSYNEQFF. As DNA, the CDR3 is TGCGCCAGCAGCCATCAGCGGGGTAAATCCTACAATGAGCAGTTCTTC.

The table lists this clonotype with a few counts. The rearrangement links TRBV27 to TRBJ2-1; D is unresolved. The CDR3 is 15 residues long. Germline V CDR1 and CDR2: MNHEY, SMNVEV (reference sequence). Trimming pared 8 bases from V and 3 bases from J, leaving 17 bases between. Here the CDR3 DNA reads TGTGCCAGCCCTCGACGGAGTCACCTCTACAATGAGCAGTTCTTC. Residues: CASPRRSHLYNEQFF.

The chain employs TRBV18 and TRBJ2-4, with D perhaps matching TRBD1 or TRBD2 (5 bases each). The V and J ends lost 6 bases and 7 bases respectively, with 19 bases between them. The CDR3 has 15 residues. Germline CDR1 and CDR2: KGHSH and LQKENI. CDR3 sequence (DNA): TGTGCCAGCTCGCCAGGGTCCTGGGGGATGAACATTCAGTACTTC. Its protein is CASSPGSWGMNIQYF.

This clonotype has a handful of counts. The chain employs TRBV5-8 and TRBJ2-1; perhaps D is TRBD1 or TRBD2 (5 bases each). Trimming shortened V by 7 bases and J by 3 bases, and 14 bases separated the two germline ends. The CDR3 length is 14 residues. Germline V gives CDR1 SGHTS, CDR2 YDEGEE. The CDR3 nucleotides read TGTGCCAGCCTCCTGGGACGGGTCTACAATGAGCAGTTCTTC. It specifies CASLLGRVYNEQFF.

This chain connects TRBV20-1 to TRBJ2-7; D remains ambiguous. CDR1 is DFQATT, CDR2 SNEGSKA, per germline (reference sequence). This CDR3 is 13 amino acids long. Trimming pared 0 bases from V and 6 bases from J, leaving 12 bases between. The CDR3 DNA is TGCAGTGCTAGAGAAGGGCACCCCAGCGAGCAGTACTTC. As protein: CSAREGHPSEQYF.

The CDR3 reads CASSWPNTEAFF. CDR3 in DNA: TGTGCCAGCAGCTGGCCGAACACTGAAGCTTTCTTT. The chain carries TRBV5-6 and TRBJ1-1; no firm D call. The CDR3 has 12 amino acids. CDR1 is SGHDT, CDR2 YYEEEE, per germline. The ends were cut back, 3 bases at V and 1 base at J, with 4 bases in the middle.

This rearrangement joins TRBV24-1 to TRBJ2-1; D uncertain. CDR3 length: 16 amino acids. Germline values: CDR1 KGHDR, CDR2 SFDVKD. The V gene lost 0 bases and the J gene lost 5 bases, with 13 bases spanning the gap. The CDR3 DNA reads TGTGCCACCAGTGATTTGTCAGGTTTAACGGACAATGAGCAGTTCTTC. Its translation is CATSDLSGLTDNEQFF.

This clonotype has ten or more counts. The chain recombines TRBV5-5 with TRBJ2-2, with D unresolved. This CDR3 is built from 14 residues. The V gene's germline CDR1 is SGHKS and CDR2 YYEKEE (reference sequence). Deletions cut 2 bases from V and 5 bases from J, with 10 bases between. This CDR3 is CASSFPVMTGELFF. The DNA of the CDR3 is TGTGCCAGCAGCTTTCCAGTGATGACCGGGGAGCTGTTTTTT.

This clonotype has more than one count but fewer than ten. V and J are TRBV15 and TRBJ1-2; the D gene is possibly TRBD1 (6 bases). Trimming took 5 bases from V and 1 from J, leaving 20 bases between them. The CDR3 has 17 amino acids. The V gene's germline CDR1 is LNHNV and CDR2 YYDKDF (reference sequence). The CDR3 sequence: CATSRPNPGEGNYGYTF. In nucleotides, the CDR3 is TGTGCCACCAGCCGACCTAATCCAGGGGAGGGTAACTATGGCTACACCTTC.

This clonotype has a count of ten or more. The chain carries TRBV5-6 and TRBJ1-2; possibly TRBD1 for D (5 bases). The length of the CDR3 is 17 residues. Trimming cost V 1 base and J 0 bases, with 16 bases left between them. CDR1 is SGHDT, CDR2 YYEEEE, per germline. This chain's CDR3 is CASSLYLRTYSNYGYTF. The CDR3 coding sequence is TGTGCCAGCAGCTTGTACCTCCGGACATACTCTAACTATGGCTACACCTTC. The variable domain in full, with the rest retrieved from reference TRBV5-6 and TRBJ1-2, is DAGVTQSPTHLIKTRGQQVTLRCSPKSGHDTVSWYQQALGQGPQFIFQYYEEEERQRGNFPDRFSGHQFPNYSSELNVNALLLGDSALYLCASSLYLRTYSNYGYTFGSGTRLTVV.

The chain employs TRBV7-3 and TRBJ2-7, with D perhaps TRBD1 or TRBD2 (6 bases each). V was cut by 7 bases and J by 3 bases, with 28 bases left in between. The CDR3 totals 18 residues. CDR1 is SGHTA and CDR2 is FQGTGA in the germline V gene. The chain's CDR3 is CASNPRPNRGPRDYEQYF. For the CDR3, the DNA is TGTGCCAGCAACCCTCGACCCAATCGGGGGCCGAGGGACTACGAGCAGTACTTC.

This clonotype was detected ten times or more. The chain has TRBV20-1 and TRBJ2-1; D might be TRBD2 (6 bases). In germline, CDR1 is DFQATT, CDR2 SNEGSKA (reference sequence). The CDR3 is 18 amino acids. Trimming cost V 4 bases and J 0 bases, with 22 bases left between them. Here the CDR3 DNA reads TGCAGTGCTAACCCCCCGAACCTTTGGACTATCTCCTACAATGAGCAGTTCTTC. This gives the protein CSANPPNLWTISYNEQFF.

This clonotype was recorded a few times. The genes are TRBV5-6 and TRBJ2-3; 12 positions match TRBD2. Germline V CDR1 and CDR2: SGHDT, YYEEEE. V dropped 4 bases and J dropped 10; count of bases not matched to a gene: 7. The CDR3 has 14 residues. The CDR3: CASSPTSGREAQYF. The CDR3 coding sequence is TGTGCCAGCAGCCCGACTAGCGGGAGAGAGGCGCAGTATTTT.

This clonotype was counted a few times. The chain employs TRBV3-1 and TRBJ2-5; 11 bases are shared with TRBD2. The ends lost 0 bases at V and 2 bases at J; junction bases unmatched: 5. Germline-derived CDR1 and CDR2 are LGHDT and YNNKEL (reference sequence). CDR3 size: 17 residues. The CDR3 here is CASSQDWLAGGQETQYF. The CDR3 DNA reads TGTGCCAGCAGCCAAGATTGGCTAGCGGGAGGTCAAGAGACCCAGTACTTC.

The chain couples TRBV20-1 to TRBJ2-2; no definite D call. Looked up from germline, CDR1 is DFQATT and CDR2 is SNEGSKA (reference sequence). Trimming shortened V by 5 bases and J by 4 bases, and 17 bases separated the two germline ends. The CDR3 is made up of 15 amino acids. CDR3: CSAEKPSTFTGELFF. CDR3 nucleotide sequence: TGCAGTGCTGAAAAGCCATCAACCTTCACCGGGGAGCTGTTTTTT.

This sequence joins TRBV12-5 and TRBJ1-5; no definite D call. Looked up from germline, CDR1 is LGHNT and CDR2 is FRNRAP. This CDR3 contains 11 residues. The V end was cut by 10 bases, the J end by 6 bases, with 10 bases between. The CDR3 DNA reads as TGTGCTAAGACTATAAGTCAGCCCCAGCATTTT. Protein product: CAKTISQPQHF.

This clonotype was found many times. The gene calls are TRBV11-2 and TRBJ2-3; possibly TRBD1 for D (6 bases). This CDR3 has 14 residues. Germline V CDR1 and CDR2: SGHAT, FQNNGV. V was clipped by 4 bases and J by 2 bases, with 10 bases between them. CDR3 amino acids: CASSSTGITDTQYF. For the CDR3, the DNA is TGTGCCAGCAGCTCAACAGGGATCACAGATACGCAGTATTTT.

CDR3 protein: CASSWALGWRGGNEQFF. In DNA form, the CDR3 reads TGTGCCAGCAGTTGGGCCCTGGGGTGGCGGGGGGGCAATGAGCAGTTCTTC. This sequence joins TRBV12-3 or TRBV12-4 and TRBJ2-1, with 9 bases that match TRBD2. The CDR3 sequence is 17 residues long. The V and J ends lost 4 bases and 6 bases, in that order; junction bases with no gene match: 13.

This clonotype has just a few counts. This chain uses TRBV7-8 with TRBJ2-7; unclear D gene. Looked up from germline, CDR1 is SGHVS and CDR2 is FQNEAQ. The CDR3 spans 15 residues. The V and J ends lost 6 bases and 6 bases respectively, with 21 bases between them. CDR3 sequence: CASSRHSASSLEQYF. Written as DNA, the CDR3 is TGTGCCAGCAGTCGCCACTCGGCCTCATCTCTCGAGCAGTACTTC.

This clonotype was seen more than once but under ten times. The rearrangement uses TRBV9 and TRBJ2-3; D remains ambiguous. V shed 0 bases and J shed 2 bases, with 7 bases lying between them. The CDR3 is made up of 14 amino acids. Germline assignment: CDR1 SGDLS and CDR2 YYNGEE. The DNA of the CDR3 is TGTGCCAGCAGCGTAGAGTTAGCCACAGATACGCAGTATTTT. Residues: CASSVELATDTQYF.

This rearrangement joins TRBV14 to TRBJ2-3, with D possibly TRBD1 on 5 matching bases. Deletions cut 4 bases from V and 2 bases from J, with 13 bases between. Germline values: CDR1 SGHDN, CDR2 FVKESK. The CDR3 length is 15 residues. This chain's CDR3 is CASSRDSLLTDTQYF. In DNA, the CDR3 is TGTGCCAGCAGCCGCGACAGTTTACTCACAGATACGCAGTATTTT.

Only a few counts were recorded for this clonotype. The V gene is TRBV6-5, the J gene TRBJ1-1; D is perhaps TRBD1 (5 bases). Germline CDR1 and CDR2: MNHEY and SVGAGI. This CDR3 has 15 amino acids. V dropped 0 bases and J dropped 4 bases, with 12 bases sitting between them. CDR3 loop: CASSYSLVGVTEAFF. The CDR3 DNA sequence: TGTGCCAGCAGTTACTCTTTGGTGGGGGTCACTGAAGCTTTCTTT.